The next 3 T cell receptor beta chains were all read from a single sample in a study of graft-versus-host responses after intestinal transplantation. Their antigens are not known. Sequencing was performed with immunoSEQ multiplex PCR; in TCRdb, only in-frame clones are kept and a portion is missing. The data contain around 100,000 clones, roughly 91% of them singletons. This specimen was unstimulated CD4+ T cells sorted from spleen or lymph node cells, taken before transplant. Receptor source: a human donor who was the organ donor for an intestinal transplant.

This CDR3 reads CASSRTGTPSTEAFF. In DNA form, the CDR3 reads TGTGCCAGCAGTAGGACCGGGACTCCGAGCACTGAAGCTTTCTTT. The chain is built from TRBV6-5 and TRBJ1-1; TRBD1 is a possible D gene (5 bases). The CDR3 contains 15 residues. V was shortened by 5 bases and J by 4 bases, with 17 bases between the two germline ends. Per germline, CDR1 MNHEY and CDR2 SVGAGI.

The chain carries TRBV4-3 and TRBJ1-4, with D unclear. This CDR3 has 13 amino acids. The V and J ends lost 4 bases and 4 bases respectively, with 7 bases between them. Germline values: CDR1 LGHNA, CDR2 YSLEER. CDR3 in DNA: TGCGCCAGCAGCCGCGACATTAATGAAAAACTGTTTTTT. It specifies CASSRDINEKLFF.

V usage is TRBV9 and J usage is TRBJ1-3; the D gene is possibly TRBD1 (6 bases). CDR1 SGDLS and CDR2 YYNGEE come from the germline V gene. V was cut by 0 bases and J by 2 bases, with 12 bases left in between. CDR3 length equals 16 residues. The DNA for the CDR3 is TGTGCCAGCAGCGTAGGAGGGCAGGGGCCTGGAAACACCATATATTTT. Its protein is CASSVGGQGPGNTIYF.